Listed below are T cell receptor beta chains from one sample, sequenced in a study of cytomegalovirus exposure and HLA in healthy donors. Sequencing was performed with immunoSEQ multiplex PCR; in TCRdb, only in-frame clones are kept and a portion is missing. The table has about 120,000 clones, about 80% seen once. The sequenced material came from PBMCs. Receptors were obtained from a woman in her thirties or forties in good health and CMV-seropositive. CDR3s include the opening cysteine and the closing phenylalanine or tryptophan. A D gene is named only where the DNA matches it firmly. Only some rows state a clone size, as once, few, many or a class for expanded clones.

V: TRBV7-3
J: TRBJ2-5
D: .
length: 14
size: .
CDR3: CASSLNPVQETQYF
DNA: TGTGCCAGCAGCTTAAATCCAGTCCAAGAGACCCAGTACTTC

V: TRBV7-7
J: TRBJ2-3
D: TRBD1
length: 15
size: .
CDR3: CASSTGQGAGDTQYF
DNA: TGTGCTAGCAGCACCGGACAGGGGGCAGGAGATACGCAGTATTTT

V: TRBV25-1
J: TRBJ2-5
D: .
length: 15
size: few
CDR3: CASSEPGALQETQYF
DNA: TGTGCCAGCAGTGAGCCTGGAGCCCTTCAAGAGACCCAGTACTTC

V: TRBV5-8
J: TRBJ2-1
D: TRBD2
length: 14
size: .
CDR3: CASSSGLAGGEQFF
DNA: TGTGCCAGCAGCTCGGGACTAGCGGGGGGTGAGCAGTTCTTC

V: TRBV30
J: TRBJ1-5
D: .
length: 12
size: .
CDR3: CTWSRSYQPQHF
DNA: TGTACCTGGAGTCGGAGTTATCAGCCCCAGCATTTT

V: TRBV29-1
J: TRBJ1-1
D: TRBD1
length: 14
size: .
CDR3: CSVDSGGRRTEAFF
DNA: TGCAGCGTTGATTCAGGGGGACGGAGGACTGAAGCTTTCTTT

V: TRBV29-1
J: TRBJ1-2
D: .
length: 13
size: .
CDR3: CTVAFGHNYGYTF
DNA: TGCACCGTCGCATTTGGCCATAACTATGGCTACACCTTC

V: TRBV19
J: TRBJ2-7
D: .
length: 13
size: .
CDR3: CASSRDTSYEQYF
DNA: TGTGCCAGTAGCAGGGACACCTCCTACGAGCAGTACTTC

V: TRBV19
J: TRBJ2-2
D: .
length: 16
size: .
CDR3: CASSTRGLGVTGELFF
DNA: TGTGCCAGTAGTACCAGGGGCCTGGGTGTGACCGGGGAGCTGTTTTTT

V: TRBV7-2
J: TRBJ2-2
D: TRBD2
length: 14
size: .
CDR3: CASHWRGGTGELFF
DNA: TGTGCCAGCCACTGGCGGGGGGGCACCGGGGAGCTGTTTTTT

V: TRBV29-1
J: TRBJ1-6
D: .
length: 14
size: .
CDR3: CSVALGVGNSPLHF
DNA: TGCAGCGTGGCCCTCGGGGTAGGGAATTCACCCCTCCACTTT

V: TRBV27
J: TRBJ2-3
D: TRBD2
length: 15
size: .
CDR3: CASSLRRGSTDTQYF
DNA: TGTGCCAGCAGTTTGCGGCGGGGGAGCACAGATACGCAGTATTTT

V: TRBV20-1
J: TRBJ1-1
D: .
length: 11
size: .
CDR3: CSASFGGEAFF
DNA: TGCAGTGCTAGCTTCGGGGGTGAAGCTTTCTTT

V: TRBV5-1
J: TRBJ1-1
D: .
length: 13
size: .
CDR3: CASSLTGGTEAFF
DNA: TGCGCCAGCAGCTTGACCGGGGGCACTGAAGCTTTCTTT

V: TRBV27
J: TRBJ1-2
D: .
length: 17
size: once
CDR3: CASSLWAGAPLGDGYTF
DNA: TGTGCCAGCAGTTTATGGGCAGGGGCCCCCTTGGGGGATGGCTACACCTTC

V: TRBV7-3
J: TRBJ2-3
D: TRBD2
length: 16
size: .
CDR3: CASSLRLAGGPDTQYF
DNA: TGTGCCAGCAGCTTACGATTAGCGGGGGGGCCAGATACGCAGTATTTT

V: TRBV2
J: TRBJ2-5
D: TRBD1
length: 14
size: .
CDR3: CASSELTGEETQYF
DNA: TGTGCCAGCAGTGAACTGACAGGGGAAGAGACCCAGTACTTC

V: TRBV2
J: TRBJ2-5
D: .
length: 14
size: .
CDR3: CASSPGLSRETQYF
DNA: TGTGCCAGCAGCCCGGGACTCTCGCGAGAGACCCAGTACTTC

V: TRBV5-1
J: TRBJ2-7
D: TRBD2
length: 17
size: few
CDR3: CASSPGSTSGVTYEQYF
DNA: TGCGCCAGCAGCCCGGGGTCGACTAGCGGGGTAACCTACGAGCAGTACTTC

V: TRBV11-2
J: TRBJ2-2
D: .
length: 14
size: .
CDR3: CASSSVRGTGELFF
DNA: TGTGCCAGCAGCTCCGTCCGGGGGACCGGGGAGCTGTTTTTT

V: TRBV9
J: TRBJ1-1
D: .
length: 14
size: .
CDR3: CASSVGQEHTEAFF
DNA: TGTGCCAGCAGCGTAGGACAGGAGCACACTGAAGCTTTCTTT

V: TRBV28
J: TRBJ1-2
D: .
length: 13
size: .
CDR3: CASSSGTQYGYTF
DNA: TGTGCCAGCAGTTCCGGGACACAATATGGCTACACCTTC

V: TRBV19
J: TRBJ1-2
D: TRBD1
length: 14
size: .
CDR3: CASSIDGTVYRYTF
DNA: TGTGCCAGTAGTATCGACGGGACAGTCTACCGCTACACCTTC

V: TRBV7-9
J: TRBJ2-1
D: .
length: 14
size: once
CDR3: CASSAGTSLNEQFF
DNA: TGTGCCAGCAGCGCCGGGACTTCTCTCAATGAGCAGTTCTTC

V: TRBV13
J: TRBJ2-7
D: TRBD2
length: 16
size: few
CDR3: CASSSLETSGGHEQYF
DNA: TGTGCCAGCAGCTCACTTGAAACTAGCGGGGGCCACGAGCAGTACTTC

V: TRBV2
J: TRBJ1-6
D: .
length: 14
size: .
CDR3: CASSDSSYNSPLHF
DNA: TGTGCCAGCAGTGACAGCTCCTATAATTCACCCCTCCACTTT

V: TRBV5-1
J: TRBJ2-1
D: TRBD2
length: 15
size: .
CDR3: CASGSGATSYNEQFF
DNA: TGCGCCAGCGGGAGCGGGGCTACCTCCTACAATGAGCAGTTCTTC

V: TRBV29-1
J: TRBJ2-7
D: TRBD1
length: 13
size: .
CDR3: CSVGGTGGYEQYF
DNA: TGCAGCGTAGGAGGGACAGGGGGCTACGAGCAGTACTTC

V: TRBV30
J: TRBJ2-1
D: .
length: 17
size: .
CDR3: CAWSLLAQAATYNEQFF
DNA: TGTGCCTGGAGCCTATTAGCCCAAGCAGCCACCTACAATGAGCAGTTCTTC

V: TRBV5-1
J: TRBJ1-4
D: .
length: 14
size: once
CDR3: CASSLQGANEKLFF
DNA: TGCGCCAGCAGCTTACAGGGCGCTAATGAAAAACTGTTTTTT

V: TRBV30
J: TRBJ1-2
D: .
length: 13
size: .
CDR3: CAWSVVQGMGYTF
DNA: TGTGCCTGGAGTGTTGTCCAGGGCATGGGCTACACCTTC

V: TRBV18
J: TRBJ1-1
D: .
length: 16
size: .
CDR3: CASSPRQGTMNTEAFF
DNA: TGTGCCAGCTCACCGCGGCAGGGTACCATGAACACTGAAGCTTTCTTT

V: TRBV6-5
J: TRBJ1-5
D: TRBD1
length: 13
size: .
CDR3: CASSEWGDRGRGF
DNA: TGTGCCAGCAGTGAATGGGGGGACAGGGGGCGCGGCTTT

V: TRBV5-1
J: TRBJ2-5
D: TRBD2
length: 14
size: few
CDR3: CASRPGLAGETQYF
DNA: TGCGCCAGCAGACCGGGACTAGCAGGCGAGACCCAGTACTTC

V: TRBV5-1
J: TRBJ2-3
D: TRBD2
length: 16
size: once
CDR3: CASRRLAGVTLDTQYF
DNA: TGCGCCAGCAGGCGACTAGCGGGGGTTACGTTAGATACGCAGTATTTT

V: TRBV29-1
J: TRBJ2-3
D: .
length: 11
size: .
CDR3: CSGGPTDTQYF
DNA: TGCAGCGGTGGGCCCACAGATACGCAGTATTTT

V: TRBV15
J: TRBJ2-7
D: TRBD2
length: 23
size: .
CDR3: CATSRELWDFSGLAGGPRDEQYF
DNA: TGTGCCACCAGCAGAGAGTTGTGGGACTTCTCAGGACTAGCGGGGGGCCCTCGGGACGAGCAGTACTTC

V: TRBV5-1
J: TRBJ2-7
D: TRBD1
length: 19
size: .
CDR3: CASRDHGTGAWREHYEQYF
DNA: TGCGCCAGTAGAGATCACGGGACAGGGGCTTGGCGGGAGCACTACGAGCAGTACTTC

V: TRBV7-2
J: TRBJ2-3
D: .
length: 13
size: .
CDR3: CASSLARVGGSYF
DNA: TGTGCCAGCAGCTTAGCGCGGGTCGGGGGTTCTTATTTT

V: TRBV6-1
J: TRBJ2-2
D: TRBD1
length: 15
size: .
CDR3: CASSVRTGSTGELFF
DNA: TGTGCCAGCAGTGTCCGGACAGGGTCCACCGGGGAGCTGTTTTTT

V: TRBV5-1
J: TRBJ2-3
D: .
length: 13
size: .
CDR3: CASSLDLTDTQYF
DNA: TGCGCCAGCAGCTTGGATCTCACAGATACGCAGTATTTT